This entry features one T cell receptor beta chain sequence. Its specificity is not known. This sample is drawn from a study of T cell clones after liver transplantation. The CDR3 runs to 15 residues. The V and J ends lost 0 bases and 6 bases respectively, with 13 bases between them. Germline V CDR1 and CDR2: LGHNA, YNFKEQ. Only in-frame clones appear in the TCRdb table, and some are missing; sequencing was by immunoSEQ multiplex PCR. The repertoire includes roughly 120,000 clones, 90% of them detected once, and 0.65% to 0.95% sits in the top ten. Study-level results: Low donor cell numbers restricted donor-reactive repertoire measurement in a couple of subjects.

The V gene is TRBV4-2, the J gene TRBJ2-3, with D perhaps being TRBD1 or TRBD2 (7 bases each). This clonotype originated in a human patient who received a liver transplant. The graft donor may have contributed some T cells. The material sequenced was CD4+ T cells from blood, taken 12 months after liver transplant. The CDR3 DNA follows: TGTGCCAGCAGCCAAGAGGGAGGGGGCGGCGATACGCAGTATTTT. Protein product: CASSQEGGGGDTQYF.